One sample yielded the 27 T cell receptor beta chains listed below, sequenced in a study of blood T cell repertoires in COVID-19 (dated by TCRdb to about 2020). Libraries were made using the immunoSEQ multiplex PCR assay. Held by TCRdb, this immuneACCESS table contains in-frame sequences only and omits some clones. Under half of the omission traces to an unresolved V gene where checked; the cause of the rest is unknown. This sample has some 200,000 clones in its table, and around 84% of those were observed once. The biggest ten clones account for around 14% of the sample. The sample was peripheral blood. The receptors come from a man aged 30 to 45 with active or convalescent COVID-19.

This chain uses TRBV6-5 with TRBJ2-1; TRBD2 matches at 9 bases. This CDR3 is built from 15 residues. Germline V gene data show CDR1 as MNHEY and CDR2 as SVGAGI. V shed 6 bases and J 4 bases; nucleotides not matched to a gene: 7. CDR3 sequence (DNA): TGTGCCAGCAGCCCATTTAGCGGGGGTTACAATGAGCAGTTCTTC. It translates to CASSPFSGGYNEQFF.

V and J are TRBV6-5 and TRBJ2-3, with TRBD2 matching over 11 bases. V lost 4 bases to trimming and J lost 6 bases; unmatched junction nucleotides: 6. Per germline, CDR1 MNHEY and CDR2 SVGAGI. This CDR3 is 15 amino acids long. The CDR3 here is CASSSWTSGWDTQYF. The CDR3 nucleotides read TGTGCCAGCAGTTCCTGGACTAGCGGGTGGGATACGCAGTATTTT.

This chain links TRBV7-2 with TRBJ1-5; 8 bases map to TRBD1. The CDR3 is 17 amino acids. The germline CDR1 and CDR2 sequences are SGHTA and FQGNSA. V shed 4 bases, J shed 6 bases, and the junction held 14 bases outside the gene matches. The CDR3 bases are TGTGCCAGCAGCTCTGGACCGATGACAGGGGTTGGTCAGCCCCAGCATTTT. It translates to CASSSGPMTGVGQPQHF.

This chain joins TRBV20-1 and TRBJ1-5, with D unresolved. Trimming cost V 5 bases and J 14 bases, with 16 bases left between them. This CDR3 region has 11 residues. Germline-derived CDR1 and CDR2 are DFQATT and SNEGSKA (reference sequence). CDR3: CSALIRGKKHF. The DNA of the CDR3 is TGCAGTGCTCTAATTCGGGGAAAAAAGCATTTT.

The gene calls are TRBV21-1 and TRBJ1-2; the table gives TRBD1 as D, unverified against the DNA. TRBV21-1 is a known pseudogene. The CDR3 loop spans 14 amino acids. The CDR3 DNA is TGTGCCAGCAGCACGGACAGGGGACACTATGGCTACACCTTC. This sequence encodes CASSTDRGHYGYTF.

The chain employs TRBV29-1 and TRBJ2-7; 10 bases line up with TRBD2. The CDR3 runs 15 residues. Germline values: CDR1 SQVTM, CDR2 ANQGSEA. J was trimmed by 1 base and V by 3 bases; bases with no gene match: 6. The DNA of the CDR3 is TGCAGCGTTGATTCCGGGACTAGCGCTTCCTACGAGCAGTACTTC. Amino acids: CSVDSGTSASYEQYF.

The chain has TRBV10-1 and TRBJ2-5; D gene unclear. This CDR3 has 15 amino acids. Germline values: CDR1 WNHNN, CDR2 SYGVQD (reference sequence). Trimming pared 0 bases from V and 5 bases from J, leaving 13 bases between. In DNA form, the CDR3 reads TGCGCCAGCAGTGAGTCGATTAGAACCCTGGAGACCCAGTACTTC. Protein: CASSESIRTLETQYF.

This sequence joins TRBV24-1 and TRBJ2-1; 7 nucleotides line up with TRBD2. With V trimmed by 3 bases and J by 3 bases, 7 bases remained unmatched. The CDR3 consists of 16 residues. Germline CDR1 is KGHDR and CDR2 is SFDVKD. CDR3 in DNA: TGTGCCACCAGTGATCCCGCCGCGGGAGTCTACAATGAGCAGTTCTTC. Amino acid sequence: CATSDPAAGVYNEQFF.

The gene calls are TRBV6-5 and TRBJ2-7; D possibly corresponds to TRBD1 (6 bases). The CDR3 has 15 residues. Trimming left V 6 bases short and J 0 bases short, with 15 bases between. Germline CDR1 is MNHEY and CDR2 is SVGAGI. CDR3 in amino acids: CASRPDRSSSYEQYF. The DNA for the CDR3 is TGTGCCAGCAGACCCGACAGGAGCAGCTCCTACGAGCAGTACTTC.

The chain recombines TRBV28 with TRBJ2-1, with 7 nucleotides matching TRBD1. The CDR3 covers 17 residues. The germline gives CDR1 MDHEN, CDR2 SYDVKM. V was clipped by 5 bases and J by 7 bases; unmatched bases: 17. The CDR3 is CASSHSVRDRVLNEQFF. Here the CDR3 DNA reads TGTGCCAGCAGTCACTCAGTTAGAGACAGGGTGTTGAATGAGCAGTTCTTC. The full variable domain, in which reference TRBV28 and TRBJ2-1 provide the parts outside the CDR3, is DVKVTQSSRYLVKRTGEKVFLECVQDMDHENMFWYRQDPGLGLRLIYFSYDVKMKEKGDIPEGYSVSREKKERFSLILESASTNQTSMYLCASSHSVRDRVLNEQFFGPGTRLTVL.

The chain's CDR3 is CASSLAGGRNSYEQYV. DNA for the CDR3: TGTGCCAGCAGTTTAGCGGGGGGACGGAACTCCTACGAGCAGTACGTC. The chain is built from TRBV27 and TRBJ2-7; 8 nucleotides line up with TRBD2. V lost 2 bases to trimming and J lost 0 bases; unmatched junction nucleotides: 6. Germline CDR1 is MNHEY and CDR2 is SMNVEV (reference sequence). CDR3 size: 16 residues.

The chain links TRBV28 to TRBJ2-2, with 9 bases that match TRBD2. This CDR3 comprises 15 residues. CDR1 MDHEN and CDR2 SYDVKM come from the germline V gene. V shed 5 bases and J 6 bases; nucleotides not matched to a gene: 7. The CDR3 spells CASSQSGGPPGELFF. The CDR3 DNA sequence: TGTGCCAGCAGTCAAAGCGGGGGGCCTCCCGGGGAGCTGTTTTTT.

The chain joins TRBV3-1 (or the pseudogene TRBV3-2) to TRBJ2-2; D not certain. This CDR3 spans 12 amino acids. V was pared by 11 bases and J by 4 bases, with 11 bases between. Germline V gene sequence: CDR1 LGHDT, CDR2 YNNKEL (reference sequence). Written as DNA, the CDR3 is TGTGCCTCGAGCCGGGTCACCGGGGAGCTGTTTTTT. It encodes CASSRVTGELFF.

This clone was recorded once. The rearrangement joins TRBV5-1 to TRBJ1-1; 7 bases line up with TRBD1. The junction had 4 bases not matched to a gene; V was cut back by 4 bases and J by 1 base. The length of the CDR3 is 14 residues. CDR1 is SGHRS and CDR2 is YFSETQ in the germline V gene. This CDR3 is CASSGGQENTEAFF. The DNA for the CDR3 is TGCGCCAGCAGCGGCGGACAGGAGAACACTGAAGCTTTCTTT.

The rearrangement links TRBV5-1 to TRBJ2-5, with D perhaps matching TRBD1 (6 bases). With 3 bases removed from V and 2 bases from J, the gap between germline ends came to 14 bases. The CDR3 is made up of 15 amino acids. Germline CDR1 is SGHRS and CDR2 is YFSETQ. The DNA of the CDR3 is TGCGCCAGCAGCTCGACCCCAGGGGCTCAAGAGACCCAGTACTTC. Amino acids: CASSSTPGAQETQYF.

The chain combines TRBV4-1 with TRBJ2-7, with D tentatively TRBD2 (6 bases). Trimming removed 0 bases at V and 3 bases at J, with 21 bases between. This CDR3 region has 18 residues. CDR1 MGHRA and CDR2 YSYEKL come from the germline V gene. The CDR3 DNA is TGCGCCAGCAGCCAAGAAATGAAACCTCAGCGGGCCGGCTACGAGCAGTACTTC. Its translation is CASSQEMKPQRAGYEQYF.

The rearrangement joins TRBV7-6 to TRBJ2-7, with D perhaps matching TRBD1 (6 bases). The CDR3 is made up of 14 amino acids. V lost 6 bases, J lost 0 bases, and 12 bases lay in between. Germline V lookup: CDR1 SGHVS, CDR2 FNYEAQ. CDR3 nucleotide sequence: TGTGCCAGCAGACGCGCGGACAGCTCCTACGAGCAGTACTTC. This translates into CASRRADSSYEQYF.

In the case of this clone: In the same sample, other DNA sequences code for this CDR3. The chain joins TRBV3-1 (or the pseudogene TRBV3-2) to TRBJ1-5; D may be TRBD1 (6 bases). Trimming stripped 0 bases from V and 0 bases from J, with 6 bases between. The CDR3 is made up of 15 amino acids. The germline CDR1 and CDR2 sequences are LGHDT and YNNKEL (reference sequence). CDR3 protein: CASSQEGGSNQPQHF. The CDR3 bases are TGTGCCAGCAGCCAAGAAGGGGGTAGCAATCAGCCCCAGCATTTT.

The gene calls are TRBV7-6 and TRBJ1-1; 11 bases are shared with TRBD1. Germline trimming cut 1 base from V and 4 bases from J; bases unmatched to any gene: 14. Germline CDR1 SGHVS, CDR2 FNYEAQ. The CDR3 sequence is 19 residues long. The CDR3 reads CASSLGVGGTGGKGTEAFF. CDR3 DNA sequence: TGTGCCAGCAGCTTAGGGGTAGGTGGGACAGGGGGTAAAGGCACTGAAGCTTTCTTT. Filled out from reference TRBV7-6 and TRBJ1-1, the complete variable domain reads GAGVSQSPRYKVTKRGQDVALRCDPISGHVSLYWYRQALGQGPEFLTYFNYEAQQDKSGLPNDRFSAERPEGSISTLTIQRTEQRDSAMYRCASSLGVGGTGGKGTEAFFGQGTRLTVV.

The chain uses TRBV11-2 and TRBJ2-5; TRBD1 matches at 10 bases. CDR1 SGHAT and CDR2 FQNNGV come from the germline V gene. V was clipped by 2 bases and J by 9 bases; unmatched bases: 18. The CDR3 extends over 18 amino acids. Here the CDR3 DNA reads TGTGCCAGCAGCTTAACCCCTCTCCGACAGGGGGCCCCAGTTTCCCAGTACTTC. Protein sequence: CASSLTPLRQGAPVSQYF.

The chain employs TRBV24-1 and TRBJ2-2; TRBD2 might be the D (6 bases). Germline CDR1 is KGHDR and CDR2 is SFDVKD. V was shortened by 5 bases and J by 1 base, with 10 bases between the two germline ends. This CDR3 has 15 amino acids. The CDR3 bases are TGTGCCACCAGTGGTTCCGGGGGGAACACCGGGGAGCTGTTTTTT. It encodes CATSGSGGNTGELFF.

The rearrangement links TRBV30 to TRBJ1-5; 9 bases match TRBD1. The CDR3 is 15 amino acids. V was pared by 2 bases and J by 6 bases, with 8 bases of the junction left unmatched. The germline CDR1 and CDR2 sequences are GTSNPN and SVGIG (reference sequence). This CDR3 reads CAWSSTGGAVQPQHF. In DNA form, the CDR3 reads TGTGCCTGGAGTTCAACAGGGGGCGCGGTTCAGCCCCAGCATTTT.

J is TRBJ1-6 and V is TRBV27, with no clear D. Trimming removed 2 bases at V and 5 bases at J, with 7 bases between. The length of the CDR3 is 14 residues. CDR1 is MNHEY and CDR2 is SMNVEV in the germline V gene (reference sequence). CDR3 sequence: CASSLRGNNSPLHF. The CDR3 DNA is TGTGCCAGCAGTTTACGAGGGAATAATTCACCCCTCCACTTT.

The V and J genes are TRBV14 and TRBJ1-1; no definite D call. Germline CDR1 SGHDN, CDR2 FVKESK. V dropped 4 bases and J dropped 5 bases, with 14 bases sitting between them. The CDR3 runs 14 residues. CDR3 amino acids: CASSLAQPGTEAFF. CDR3 coding DNA: TGTGCCAGCAGCCTGGCGCAGCCGGGGACTGAAGCTTTCTTT. The full variable domain, in which reference TRBV14 and TRBJ1-1 provide the parts outside the CDR3, is EAGVTQFPSHSVIEKGQTVTLRCDPISGHDNLYWYRRVMGKEIKFLLHFVKESKQDESGMPNNRFLAERTGGTYSTLKVQPAELEDSGVYFCASSLAQPGTEAFFGQGTRLTVV.

This chain uses TRBV3-1 (or the pseudogene TRBV3-2) with TRBJ1-6; tentatively, D is TRBD1 (5 bases). The CDR3 is made up of 16 amino acids. CDR1 LGHDT and CDR2 YNNKEL come from the germline V gene (reference sequence). V lost 0 bases and J lost 7, with 13 bases in between. CDR3 sequence: CASSQDSGAGNSPLHF. The CDR3 region has the DNA TGTGCCAGCAGCCAAGATAGCGGGGCCGGGAATTCACCCCTCCACTTT.

CDR3 nucleotides: TGTGCCAGCAGTTACTCAATTGGCGGGGCAGGGACGCCGAACACTGAAGCTTTCTTT. Translation gives CASSYSIGGAGTPNTEAFF. This chain connects TRBV6-2 or TRBV6-3 to TRBJ1-1; perhaps TRBD1 as D (5 bases). There are 19 residues in the CDR3. Germline V gene data show CDR1 as MNHEY and CDR2 as SVGEGT. V dropped 0 bases and J dropped 1 base, with 21 bases sitting between them.

The V gene is TRBV20-1, the J gene TRBJ2-5, with D maybe TRBD2 (6 bases). The germline gives CDR1 DFQATT, CDR2 SNEGSKA (reference sequence). With 3 bases removed from V and 5 bases from J, the gap between germline ends came to 19 bases. This CDR3 comprises 15 residues. The CDR3 DNA reads TGCAGTGCTAGTCTCGGGACTTGGGGTGGGGAGACCCAGTACTTC. Protein product: CSASLGTWGGETQYF.